Sequencing of this TCR beta chain was carried out in a study of blood T cell repertoires in COVID-19. The wider study: Samples came from the United States, Italy and Spain, spanning acute and convalescent COVID-19. From T cells, B-cell-depleted T cells, or PBMCs came the material, which was cDNA or gDNA.

In the original analysis: Amplification from reference gene primers served as the basis for estimated nucleated cell counts. Method: immunoSEQ multiplex PCR; TCRdb's copy keeps in-frame clones and lacks some. V and J calls and clone size are given by that table; D and trimming were obtained from the DNA. Of over 200,000 clones detected, about nine tenths appear once; the ten largest clones hold 2.2%. This sequence originates from a man in his thirties or forties who had recovered from COVID-19. Sequenced: peripheral blood.

CDR3 sequence: CASSLNRGQSEAFF. CDR3 in DNA: TGTGCCAGCAGCTTGAACAGGGGGCAGTCTGAAGCTTTCTTT. This sequence joins TRBV11-2 and TRBJ1-1, with 9 positions matching TRBD1. Germline assignment: CDR1 SGHAT and CDR2 FQNNGV. The CDR3 runs 14 residues. V lost 3 bases and J lost 6; bases outside the gene matches: 5.